This T cell receptor (beta chain) was retrieved from a study of T cell responses to AZD1222 COVID-19 vaccine. Using immunoSEQ multiplex PCR, the repertoire was profiled, and TCRdb retains in-frame clones only, with some absent. The profile shows some 200,000 clones, over 90% of them singletons. Germline trimming cut 0 bases from V and 1 base from J; bases unmatched to any gene: 0. This CDR3 comprises 14 residues. Germline loops: CDR1 SGHNT, CDR2 YYREEE (reference sequence). This chain connects TRBV5-4 to TRBJ1-1, with 7 bases matching TRBD1. The sequence derives from an adult in good health. The starting material was peripheral blood, obtained on day 0 of AZD1222 vaccination. Here the CDR3 DNA reads TGTGCCAGCAGCTTGGACAGGGGGAACACTGAAGCTTTCTTT. Its protein is CASSLDRGNTEAFF.